The 8 T cell receptor beta chains below all came from one sample that was sequenced in a study of identical twins (dated by TCRdb to about 2016). The receptor library was made with 5' RACE. These reads were obtained on an Illumina HiSeq 2000. TCRdb ran its own pipeline on the public reads, namely fastp trimming at Q25 and MiXCR clone calling, and kept in-frame beta chains. Rows are unified per CDR3 protein, each entry keeping the most common DNA and genes. The sample data list about 240,000 distinct CDR3 sequences, and 6.5% to 9% of these were observed just once. The ten largest clones take up about 5.8% of the sample. The same data also went into a second study, on yellow fever vaccine responses in identical twins.

The sample was CD8+ T cells sorted from blood. These receptors all come from a woman between 18 and 29 years old in good health.

The V call is TRBV11-2, the J call TRBJ2-5, with TRBD2 identical over 9 bases. Germline V gene data show CDR1 as SGHAT and CDR2 as FQNNGV. J gave up 2 bases and V 4 bases, and 5 bases lay outside the gene matches. CDR3 size: 15 residues. The CDR3: CASSSLAGVQETQYF. The DNA for the CDR3 is TGTGCCAGCAGCTCGTTAGCGGGGGTACAAGAGACCCAGTACTTC.

This clonotype has a handful of counts. The CDR3 DNA reads as TGTGCCAGCAGCCAAGTGGAGGGGGCGCACACTGAAGCTTTCTTT. This translates into CASSQVEGAHTEAFF. The rearrangement joins TRBV3-1 to TRBJ1-1, with TRBD1 identical over 7 bases. The germline V gene has CDR1 LGHDT and CDR2 YNNKEL (reference sequence). Trimming at V came to 1 base and at J to 3 bases, leaving 5 bases not matched to a gene. The CDR3 is made up of 15 amino acids.

The V and J genes are TRBV27 and TRBJ2-1; D may be TRBD1 (5 bases). The V end lost 3 bases, the J end lost 6 bases, and 24 bases lay between the germline ends. Germline CDR1 is MNHEY and CDR2 is SMNVEV (reference sequence). The CDR3 length is 18 residues. The CDR3 sequence: CASSFDRRVESLGNEQFF. CDR3 bases: TGTGCCAGCAGTTTTGACAGACGAGTGGAGTCCCTCGGCAATGAGCAGTTCTTC.

The chain carries TRBV28 and TRBJ1-1; no reliable D call. CDR3 length: 14 residues. V was cut by 1 base and J by 3 bases, with 9 bases left in between. Germline lookup yields CDR1 MDHEN and CDR2 SYDVKM. CDR3 region: CASSLYRGDTEAFF. For the CDR3, the DNA is TGTGCCAGCAGTTTATATCGGGGTGACACTGAAGCTTTCTTT.

This chain connects TRBV5-5 to TRBJ2-7; a possible D gene is TRBD2 (5 bases). The CDR3 length is 15 residues. Deletions cut 3 bases from V and 1 base from J, with 14 bases between. CDR1 and CDR2 (germline): SGHKS, YYEKEE (reference sequence). The CDR3 sequence is CASSSRARESYEQYF. The CDR3 DNA follows: TGTGCCAGCAGCTCCCGGGCCCGGGAATCCTACGAGCAGTACTTC.

This clonotype was found a few times. The rearrangement joins TRBV13 to TRBJ2-7; 7 bases are shared with TRBD1. Germline trimming cut 5 bases from V and 5 bases from J; bases unmatched to any gene: 12. The CDR3 runs to 15 residues. Germline lookup yields CDR1 PRHDT and CDR2 FYEKMQ (reference sequence). This chain's CDR3 is CASSTRDRVYHEQYF. CDR3 sequence (DNA): TGTGCCAGCAGCACGCGCGACAGGGTATACCACGAGCAGTACTTC.

This clonotype was seen ten or more times. This rearrangement joins TRBV5-1 to TRBJ2-3, with no clear D. Per germline, CDR1 SGHRS and CDR2 YFSETQ. Deletions cut 0 bases from V and 2 bases from J, with 7 bases between. The CDR3 contains 14 residues. The CDR3, as DNA: TGCGCCAGCAGCTTGGTCGGATACACAGATACGCAGTATTTT. Translating it yields CASSLVGYTDTQYF.

This clonotype was detected a few times. The chain links TRBV5-1 to TRBJ2-1, with unresolved D. Trimming left V 3 bases short and J 5 bases short, with 9 bases between. The CDR3 covers 13 residues. Germline lookup yields CDR1 SGHRS and CDR2 YFSETQ. DNA for the CDR3: TGCGCCAGCAGCTCGGACGGCAACAATGAGCAGTTCTTC. The encoded protein is CASSSDGNNEQFF.